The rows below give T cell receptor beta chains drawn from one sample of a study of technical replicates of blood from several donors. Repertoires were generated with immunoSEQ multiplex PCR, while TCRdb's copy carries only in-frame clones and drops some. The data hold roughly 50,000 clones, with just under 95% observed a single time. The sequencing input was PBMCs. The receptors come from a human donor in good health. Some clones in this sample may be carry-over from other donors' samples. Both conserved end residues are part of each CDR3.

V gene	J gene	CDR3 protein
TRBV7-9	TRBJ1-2	CASSIPGVYGYTF
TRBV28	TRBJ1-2	CASSLGGGYTF
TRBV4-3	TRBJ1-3	CASSQDRTGGMISGNTIYF
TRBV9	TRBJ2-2	CASSVRITGELFF
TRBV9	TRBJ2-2	CASSPGTGNTGELFF
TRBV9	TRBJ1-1	CASGQGAENTEAFF
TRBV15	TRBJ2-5	CATSTLAGDPQETQYF
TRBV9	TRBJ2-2	CASSVAISGRAAVTGELFF
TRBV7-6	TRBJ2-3	CASSLYGTSGGSTDTQYF
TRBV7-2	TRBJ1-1	CASSSGGRSNTEAFF
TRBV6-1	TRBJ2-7	CASSDLRGAYEQYF
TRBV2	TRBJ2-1	CASSENGGRTYNEQFF